This T cell receptor beta chain was sequenced for a study of shared clonotypes between healthy human individuals. On the study more broadly: Used for every donor were three CD4 naive, three CD4 memory, two CD8 naive and one CD8 memory plate.

It was into CD45RA+ naive and CD45RA-negative memory subsets that the CD4+ cells were split. Each sorted subset replicate got 200 ng genomic DNA, 30,000 or so genomes. TCRdb's table, derived via immunoSEQ multiplex PCR, lists solely in-frame clones and lacks some. Of about 1 million clones in the sample, around 76% were seen once. CDR1 MGHDK and CDR2 SYGVNS come from the germline V gene. This CDR3 contains 15 residues. The V gene lost 6 bases and the J gene lost 1 base, with 15 bases spanning the gap. Sequencing input: memory CD4+ T cells sorted from blood. Noted subset: CD45RA-negative fraction. The chain is built from TRBV25-1 and TRBJ1-1; weak D call: TRBD1 (5 bases). This TCR came from a man between 18 and 35 years old in good health. The DNA of the CDR3 is TGTGCCAGCAGGATGGAAGGGACCGGGAACACTGAAGCTTTCTTT. Translating it yields CASRMEGTGNTEAFF.